These 24 T cell receptor beta chains originate from one sample sequenced in a study of T cells in Graves' hyperthyroidism and ophthalmopathy (dated by TCRdb to between 2017 and 2020). The protocol used for the library was multiplex PCR. Sequenced on an Illumina HiSeq 2000. The TCR beta CDR3 regions were amplified from RNA transcripts. A first-round RT-PCR of the TCR CDR3 used the HTBI primer set with the Qiagen OneStep RT-PCR kit. TCRdb reworked the public reads: Q25 trimming with fastp, MiXCR clone assembly, productive beta chains retained. Merged by CDR3 protein, the rows form single entries marked with the most common genes and DNA. This sample gives 500,000 to 650,000 distinct CDR3 sequences in total; approximately 17% of them show up just once. Under 20% of the sample belongs to the ten largest clones. The sequencing sample was made of blood. The receptors come from a woman between 18 and 29 years old with Graves' ophthalmopathy.

The chain has TRBV25-1 and TRBJ2-5; 9 positions match TRBD1. Germline CDR1 is MGHDK and CDR2 is SYGVNS. The CDR3 loop spans 16 amino acids. V gave up 3 bases and J gave up 3 bases; unmatched junction bases: 8. For the CDR3, the DNA is TGTGCCAGCAGTGACTCCGGGACAGGGTTCGAAGAGACCCAGTACTTC. It specifies CASSDSGTGFEETQYF.

This clonotype was found a few times. V is TRBV11-2 and J is TRBJ1-6; 8 bases fit TRBD1. The V segment lost 1 base and the J segment 8 bases; nucleotides outside the gene matches: 7. Germline-derived CDR1 and CDR2 are SGHAT and FQNNGV. The CDR3 is 16 residues long. In DNA form, the CDR3 reads TGTGCCAGCAGCTTAGGCTCAGGGGGCGGCGATTCACCCCTCCACTTT. Translated, it gives CASSLGSGGGDSPLHF.

This clonotype has more than one count but fewer than ten. The chain carries TRBV27 and TRBJ2-2; no reliable D call. Between the trimmed V and J ends, which lost 6 bases and 5 bases, there was a span of 13 bases. The CDR3 totals 14 residues. Germline V gene sequence: CDR1 MNHEY, CDR2 SMNVEV (reference sequence). CDR3 residues: CASSPRWLTGELFF. The CDR3 DNA follows: TGTGCCAGCAGCCCGCGGTGGTTGACCGGGGAGCTGTTTTTT.

This clonotype was seen ten or more times. This rearrangement joins TRBV12-3 or TRBV12-4 to TRBJ2-1, with 7 bases that match TRBD1. The CDR3 has 15 amino acids. Trimming removed 5 bases from V and 4 bases from J; junction bases left unmatched: 8. The DNA of the CDR3 is TGTGCCAGCAGTCCTACAGGGGCTGGGTACAATGAGCAGTTCTTC. Translating it yields CASSPTGAGYNEQFF.

The chain employs TRBV7-8 and TRBJ1-1; 9 positions agree with TRBD1. From germline, CDR1 is SGHVS and CDR2 FQNEAQ. Trimming took 1 base from V and 4 from J; bases not matched to a gene: 4. The CDR3 has 15 residues. As DNA, the CDR3 is TGTGCCAGCAGCTTAGAGGGACAGGGCGTCACTGAAGCTTTCTTT. It encodes CASSLEGQGVTEAFF.

The CDR3: CASSRAGGQETQYF. CDR3 nucleotide sequence: TGCGCCAGCAGCAGAGCGGGAGGGCAGGAGACCCAGTACTTC. The rearrangement uses TRBV5-1 and TRBJ2-5; 10 bases fit TRBD2. CDR1 and CDR2 (germline): SGHRS, YFSETQ. The trim removed 4 bases at V and 5 bases at J, leaving 5 bases unmatched. This CDR3 has 14 residues.

The table lists this clonotype with many counts. V gene TRBV7-2 combines with J gene TRBJ2-1; D gene unclear. Trimming removed 0 bases from V and 6 bases from J, with 12 bases in between. This CDR3 has 15 amino acids. Germline CDR1 reads SGHTA; CDR2 reads FQGNSA. The CDR3 region is CASSLAAGLGNEQFF. CDR3 coding DNA: TGTGCCAGCAGCTTAGCCGCCGGCCTGGGCAATGAGCAGTTCTTC.

This clonotype was picked up a small number of times. V and J are TRBV7-9 and TRBJ2-1; D unresolved. The V gene lost 4 bases and the J gene lost 0 bases, with 13 bases spanning the gap. This CDR3 region has 16 residues. CDR1 and CDR2 (germline): SEHNR, FQNEAQ (reference sequence). The chain's CDR3 is CASSSAIMSSYNEQFF. The CDR3 DNA sequence: TGTGCCAGCAGCTCGGCGATCATGAGCTCCTACAATGAGCAGTTCTTC. The entire variable domain, with the rest obtained from reference TRBV7-9 and TRBJ2-1, is as follows: DTGVSQNPRHKITKRGQNVTFRCDPISEHNRLYWYRQTLGQGPEFLTYFQNEAQLEKSRLLSDRFSAERPKGSFSTLEIQRTEQGDSAMYLCASSSAIMSSYNEQFFGPGTRLTVL.

This clonotype was counted at least ten times. The CDR3 region is CASSSNWWTLVETQYF. In DNA, the CDR3 is TGTGCCAGCAGCTCAAATTGGTGGACATTAGTCGAGACCCAGTACTTC. The chain joins TRBV7-2 to TRBJ2-5, with D perhaps TRBD1 (5 bases). The CDR3 consists of 16 residues. CDR1 and CDR2 from the germline V gene are SGHTA and FQGNSA. Trimming took off 4 bases at V and 5 bases at J, with 20 bases between the two ends.

This clonotype has a count of ten or more. This chain joins TRBV7-2 and TRBJ2-1, with D uncertain. Germline CDR1 is SGHTA and CDR2 is FQGNSA. V shed 2 bases and J shed 6 bases, with 8 bases lying between them. This CDR3 region has 13 residues. For the CDR3, the DNA is TGTGCCAGCAGCTTAAAGGTGGGCAATGAGCAGTTCTTC. It codes for CASSLKVGNEQFF.

This sequence joins TRBV4-2 and TRBJ2-2; 12 bases align to TRBD2. The CDR3 contains 16 residues. Trimming cost V 0 bases and J 9 bases; bases outside gene matches: 5. CDR1 is LGHNA and CDR2 is YNFKEQ in the germline V gene. The CDR3 spells CASSQEASGGARELFF. CDR3 in DNA: TGTGCCAGCAGCCAAGAGGCTAGCGGGGGGGCCCGGGAGCTGTTTTTT.

This clonotype has a handful of counts. This rearrangement joins TRBV29-1 to TRBJ2-5, with TRBD2 identical over 8 bases. CDR3 size: 14 residues. Germline V gene data show CDR1 as SQVTM and CDR2 as ANQGSEA. The V and J ends lost 3 bases and 5 bases, in that order; junction bases with no gene match: 8. The chain's CDR3 is CSVEGLGVPETQYF. CDR3 nucleotide sequence: TGCAGCGTTGAGGGACTAGGTGTTCCGGAGACCCAGTACTTC.

This clonotype has at least ten counts. The gene calls are TRBV7-9 and TRBJ1-1; D is unclear. Trimming shortened V by 5 bases and J by 6 bases, and 13 bases separated the two germline ends. Germline V lookup: CDR1 SEHNR, CDR2 FQNEAQ (reference sequence). This CDR3 contains 13 residues. The DNA of the CDR3 is TGTGCCAGCAGCACACCCGTGGGCCCTGAAGCTTTCTTT. The encoded protein is CASSTPVGPEAFF. The complete variable domain, with remaining parts taken from reference TRBV7-9 and TRBJ1-1, reads DTGVSQNPRHKITKRGQNVTFRCDPISEHNRLYWYRQTLGQGPEFLTYFQNEAQLEKSRLLSDRFSAERPKGSFSTLEIQRTEQGDSAMYLCASSTPVGPEAFFGQGTRLTVV.

This clonotype was found many times. The chain couples TRBV3-1 to TRBJ2-7, with TRBD1 as a possible D gene (5 bases). CDR3 length: 12 amino acids. CDR1 is LGHDT and CDR2 is YNNKEL in the germline V gene (reference sequence). The V gene lost 4 bases and the J gene lost 5 bases, with 9 bases spanning the gap. In DNA form, the CDR3 reads TGTGCCAGCAGCCGCTGGGGCGACGAGCAGTACTTC. Translated, it gives CASSRWGDEQYF.

This clonotype occurred many times. The chain recombines TRBV7-8 with TRBJ2-7; the D is unclear. Germline V gives CDR1 SGHVS, CDR2 FQNEAQ. This CDR3 is 12 amino acids long. The germline V and J ends were trimmed by 4 bases and 6 bases, with 10 bases remaining between them. CDR3 DNA sequence: TGTGCCAGCAGCTCTAAGGGCGGCGAGCAGTACTTC. Translation: CASSSKGGEQYF.

Many counts were recorded for this clonotype. The chain uses TRBV30 and TRBJ1-1; D unclear. The V gene's germline CDR1 is GTSNPN and CDR2 SVGIG (reference sequence). The CDR3 covers 13 residues. V dropped 0 bases and J dropped 1 base, with 6 bases sitting between them. CDR3 DNA: TGTGCCTGGAGTGTACTCACGAACACTGAAGCTTTCTTT. Its protein is CAWSVLTNTEAFF. The whole variable domain, filled in from reference TRBV30 and TRBJ1-1, reads SQTIHQWPATLVQPVGSPLSLECTVEGTSNPNLYWYRQAAGRGLQLLFYSVGIGQISSEVPQNLSASRPQDRQFILSSKKLLLSDSGFYLCAWSVLTNTEAFFGQGTRLTVV.

This clonotype occurred many times. The V and J genes are TRBV7-9 and TRBJ2-2, with 7 bases matching TRBD1. The CDR3 has 16 amino acids. V was clipped by 0 bases and J by 3 bases; unmatched bases: 4. The germline gives CDR1 SEHNR, CDR2 FQNEAQ (reference sequence). The CDR3 region has the DNA TGTGCCAGCAGCTTAGCGGGACAGCCGCACACCGGGGAGCTGTTTTTT. Its translation: CASSLAGQPHTGELFF.

The chain carries TRBV20-1 and TRBJ2-7; D perhaps matches TRBD1 (5 bases). This CDR3 has 14 residues. V was pared by 6 bases and J by 5 bases, with 20 bases between. Germline-derived CDR1 and CDR2 are DFQATT and SNEGSKA (reference sequence). CDR3 region: CSAKGQGLEDEQYF. CDR3 nucleotides: TGCAGTGCAAAAGGACAAGGCCTCGAGGACGAGCAGTACTTC.

The V call is TRBV4-1, the J call TRBJ2-3; TRBD2 matches 8 bases. CDR1 MGHRA and CDR2 YSYEKL come from the germline V gene. The CDR3 extends over 15 amino acids. V shed 5 bases and J 3 bases; nucleotides not matched to a gene: 7. The DNA for the CDR3 is TGCGCCAGCAGCAGCAAAAGCGGGAGTACAGATACGCAGTATTTT. This translates into CASSSKSGSTDTQYF.

This clonotype was counted many times. V and J are TRBV6-2 or TRBV6-3 and TRBJ2-7; D remains unclear. Deletions cut 5 bases from V and 3 bases from J, with 5 bases between. The germline CDR1 and CDR2 sequences are MNHEY and SVGEGT. This CDR3 is 11 amino acids long. As DNA, the CDR3 is TGTGCCAGCAGTAACGTCTACGAGCAGTACTTC. This gives the protein CASSNVYEQYF.

This clonotype was seen ten or more times. The chain uses TRBV12-3 or TRBV12-4 and TRBJ1-1, with unresolved D. The CDR3 totals 14 residues. The V and J ends lost 5 bases and 0 bases respectively, with 10 bases between them. The CDR3 DNA reads as TGTGCCAGCAGTATAAGACCGATGAACACTGAAGCTTTCTTT. Amino acids: CASSIRPMNTEAFF.

The chain uses TRBV25-1 and TRBJ1-2; 7 positions match TRBD1. The junction had 10 bases not matched to a gene; V was cut back by 5 bases and J by 4 bases. Germline V gives CDR1 MGHDK, CDR2 SYGVNS. The CDR3 extends over 15 amino acids. CDR3 nucleotide sequence: TGTGCCAGCAGTACCCCGGGACAGTCTTTCTATGGCTACACCTTC. This codes for CASSTPGQSFYGYTF.

This clonotype was seen at least ten times. V gene TRBV3-1 combines with J gene TRBJ2-1, with no clear D. The V end lost 6 bases, the J end lost 3 bases, and 3 bases lay between the germline ends. Germline V gene data show CDR1 as LGHDT and CDR2 as YNNKEL (reference sequence). CDR3 length equals 11 residues. The CDR3 DNA reads TGTGCCAGCAGATTCTACAATGAGCAGTTCTTC. It encodes CASRFYNEQFF.

The count of this clonotype is one. A much larger clone differs by one base, so this may be a read error. This chain's CDR3 is CAISGPDKQETQYF. The CDR3 DNA sequence: TGTGCCATCAGTGGCCCGGACAAACAAGAGACCCAGTACTTC. The chain links TRBV10-3 to TRBJ2-5, with a weak D call TRBD1 (5 bases). Germline-derived CDR1 and CDR2 are ENHRY and SYGVKD. The V gene lost 4 bases and the J gene lost 2 bases, with 11 bases spanning the gap. The CDR3 is 14 amino acids.